Listed below are T cell receptor beta chains from one sample, sequenced in a study of T cells in pancreatic ductal adenocarcinoma. Only in-frame clones appear in the TCRdb table, and some are missing; sequencing was by immunoSEQ multiplex PCR. This table holds 11,000 or so clones, about nine tenths found once. Input material: PBMCs. The receptors shown here come from a human donor with pancreatic ductal adenocarcinoma. Both conserved end residues are part of each CDR3. The D gene is left open where the match is weak. The size of a clone is reported for some rows only, either as once, few or many, or as a class for expanded clones.

j_call v_call d_call clone_size cdr3_aa cdr3_nt
TRBJ1-1 TRBV28 TRBD1 - CASSRTGVGEAFF TGTGCCAGCAGCCGTACAGGGGTGGGTGAAGCTTTCTTT
TRBJ2-6 TRBV7-8 - - CASSLGGYGANVLTF TGTGCCAGCAGCTTAGGGGGGTACGGGGCCAACGTCCTGACTTTC
TRBJ2-1 TRBV5-1 TRBD2 - CASSGGTSGYNEQFF TGCGCCAGCAGCGGAGGGACTAGCGGCTACAATGAGCAGTTCTTC
TRBJ2-2 TRBV18 - - CASSPPANANTGELFF TGTGCCAGCTCACCCCCTGCTAACGCGAACACCGGGGAGCTGTTTTTT
TRBJ2-2 TRBV7-8 TRBD1 - CASRRTGFSGELFF TGTGCCAGCAGGAGGACAGGGTTTTCCGGGGAGCTGTTTTTT
TRBJ1-2 TRBV5-6 - - CASSRQVGGYTF TGTGCCAGCAGCAGGCAGGTAGGGGGCTACACCTTC
TRBJ2-1 TRBV5-8 TRBD2 once CASTRSGSSYNEQFF TGTGCCAGCACCAGAAGCGGGAGCTCCTACAATGAGCAGTTCTTC
TRBJ2-3 TRBV6-4 - - CASSPGGLNTDTQYF TGTGCCAGCAGCCCGGGCGGGCTGAACACAGATACGCAGTATTTT
TRBJ2-5 TRBV7-3 - - CASSVDGVTQYF TGTGCCAGCAGCGTTGACGGGGTCACCCAGTACTTC
TRBJ2-5 TRBV28 - - CASSSGTFQETQYF TGTGCCAGCAGTTCCGGGACGTTCCAAGAGACCCAGTACTTC
TRBJ1-6 TRBV6-6 - once CASSTRQNSPLHF TGTGCCAGCAGTACCCGACAGAATTCACCCCTCCACTTT
TRBJ2-2 TRBV7-6 - once CASSLPPDSPTGELFF TGTGCCAGCAGCCTACCCCCTGACTCACCCACCGGGGAGCTGTTTTTT
TRBJ2-7 TRBV28 TRBD2 - CASRGGAPREQYF TGTGCCAGTCGGGGGGGAGCCCCTAGGGAGCAGTACTTC
TRBJ2-2 TRBV10-1 - - CASSEGSPTGELFF TGCGCCAGCAGTGAGGGTTCCCCAACCGGGGAGCTGTTTTTT
TRBJ2-3 TRBV7-2 TRBD1 - CASSWGQGTTDTQYF TGTGCCAGCAGCTGGGGACAGGGGACCACAGATACGCAGTATTTT
TRBJ1-1 TRBV6-1 - - CASRTGRNTEAFF TGTGCCAGCAGAACAGGACGTAACACTGAAGCTTTCTTT
TRBJ2-3 TRBV5-1 - - CASSLYEGGTSQINTQYF TGCGCCAGCAGCTTGTATGAGGGAGGAACGTCCCAGATAAATACGCAGTATTTT
TRBJ1-2 TRBV7-2 - - CASSSGVGAGGYTF TGTGCCAGCAGCTCCGGGGTAGGGGCGGGTGGCTACACCTTC
TRBJ2-4 TRBV7-8 - - CASSLDGGRGDIQYF TGTGCCAGCAGCTTAGACGGAGGAAGGGGGGACATTCAGTACTTC
TRBJ1-1 TRBV12-1 - - CASSKTGVNTEAFF TGTGCCAGCAGCAAAACAGGAGTGAACACTGAAGCTTTCTTT
TRBJ2-4 TRBV6-6 - - CASSYSTGTKNIQYF TGTGCCAGCAGTTACTCAACGGGGACCAAAAACATTCAGTACTTC
TRBJ2-7 TRBV19 TRBD2 - CASSAGLGAYEQYF TGTGCCAGTAGTGCAGGACTAGGCGCCTACGAGCAGTACTTC
TRBJ2-3 TRBV28 TRBD2 - CASSSLADRTDTQYF TGTGCCAGCAGTTCGCTAGCGGACCGCACAGATACGCAGTATTTT
TRBJ2-1 TRBV4-3 TRBD2 - CASSQGPSGEIYEQFF TGCGCCAGCAGCCAAGGGCCTAGCGGGGAGATCTATGAGCAGTTCTTC
TRBJ2-1 TRBV10-3 - once CATGQGAGGAGMFF TGTGCCACCGGTCAAGGGGCAGGGGGAGCGGGTATGTTCTTC
TRBJ1-2 TRBV5-1 TRBD1 - CASSLAGLERGRGYGYTF TGCGCCAGCAGCTTGGCCGGTTTAGAGAGGGGGCGAGGCTATGGCTACACCTTC
TRBJ1-5 TRBV7-2 - few CASSLAGDQPQHF TGTGCCAGCAGCTTAGCAGGGGACCAGCCCCAGCATTTT
TRBJ2-3 TRBV6-5 - - CASSYSGEAPDTQYF TGTGCCAGCAGTTACTCGGGGGAGGCCCCAGATACGCAGTATTTT
TRBJ2-1 TRBV4-2 TRBD1 - CASSLTWDRGSNEQFF TGTGCCAGCAGCCTTACGTGGGACAGGGGTTCCAATGAGCAGTTCTTC
TRBJ1-1 TRBV5-4 - - CASSFFGGGGIEAFF TGTGCCAGCAGCTTTTTCGGGGGCGGGGGAATCGAAGCTTTCTTT
TRBJ1-5 TRBV6-6 - - CASRIQGQSNQPQHF TGTGCCAGCAGGATACAGGGCCAGAGCAATCAGCCCCAGCATTTT
TRBJ2-1 TRBV6-6 - - CASRDREYNEQFF TGTGCCAGCAGGGACCGGGAGTACAATGAGCAGTTCTTC
TRBJ1-1 TRBV14 - - CASSQAPRAEAFF TGTGCCAGCAGCCAAGCTCCCCGAGCTGAAGCTTTCTTT
TRBJ1-6 TRBV7-2 TRBD1 once CASSLGQATNSPLHF TGTGCCAGCAGTCTAGGACAGGCTACTAATTCACCCCTCCACTTT
TRBJ2-5 TRBV19 TRBD1 - CASSNTGGETQYF TGTGCCAGTAGTAACACAGGGGGAGAGACCCAGTACTTC
TRBJ2-7 TRBV5-4 - - CASSLSGPGYAYEQYF TGTGCCAGCAGCTTGTCGGGGCCAGGCTATGCCTACGAGCAGTACTTC
TRBJ1-3 TRBV14 - - CASSQVRGGWVSGNTIYF TGTGCCAGCAGCCAAGTCCGCGGCGGCTGGGTCTCTGGAAACACCATATATTTT
TRBJ2-7 TRBV11-3 - - CASSPLWRYSYEQYF TGTGCCAGCAGTCCATTGTGGAGGTACTCCTACGAGCAGTACTTC
TRBJ2-3 TRBV10-1 - - CASSETDTQYF TGCGCCAGCAGTGAGACAGATACGCAGTATTTT
TRBJ1-1 TRBV5-6 - few CASSLVGGMNTEAFF TGTGCCAGCAGCCTGGTTGGGGGCATGAACACTGAAGCTTTCTTT
TRBJ2-3 TRBV7-2 - - CASSLFAEDTQYF TGTGCCAGCAGCTTATTCGCGGAAGATACGCAGTATTTT
TRBJ2-5 TRBV29-1 - - CSVEIPQETQYF TGCAGCGTTGAAATCCCACAAGAGACCCAGTACTTC
TRBJ2-4 TRBV5-4 - - CASSLDGRSSKNIQYF TGTGCCAGCAGCTTGGATGGCAGGTCATCCAAAAACATTCAGTACTTC
TRBJ2-7 TRBV4-1 - - CASSQARLDEQYF TGCGCCAGCAGCCAGGCAAGACTAGACGAGCAGTACTTC
TRBJ2-7 TRBV6-5 - - CASSHPTSYEQYF TGTGCCAGCAGCCACCCAACCTCCTACGAGCAGTACTTC